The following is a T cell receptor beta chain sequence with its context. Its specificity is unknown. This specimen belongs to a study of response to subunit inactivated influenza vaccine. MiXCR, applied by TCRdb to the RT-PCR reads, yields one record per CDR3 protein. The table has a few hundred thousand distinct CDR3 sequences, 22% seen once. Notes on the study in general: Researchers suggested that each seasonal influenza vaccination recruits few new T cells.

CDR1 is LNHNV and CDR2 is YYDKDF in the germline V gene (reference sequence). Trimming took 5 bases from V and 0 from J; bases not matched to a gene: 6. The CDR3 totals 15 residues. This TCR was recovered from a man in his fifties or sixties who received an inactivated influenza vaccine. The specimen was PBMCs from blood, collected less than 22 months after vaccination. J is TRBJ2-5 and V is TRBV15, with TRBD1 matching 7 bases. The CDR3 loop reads CATSFRGQNQETQYF. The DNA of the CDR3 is TGTGCCACCAGCTTCCGGGGACAGAACCAAGAGACCCAGTACTTC.